Included here is one TCR beta chain sequence, with context. Libraries were prepared by immunoSEQ multiplex PCR; TCRdb keeps only in-frame clonotypes and omits some of them. The profile shows about 490,000 clones, less than 80% of them singletons. This specimen belongs to a study of shared clonotypes between healthy human individuals. CDR3 length: 15 amino acids. Germline CDR1 is GTSNPN and CDR2 is SVGIG (reference sequence). V shed 2 bases and J 8 bases; nucleotides not matched to a gene: 10. Sample: PBMCs. This TCR came from a woman in her 40s in good health. Some clones in this sample may be carry-over from other donors' samples. V gene TRBV30 combines with J gene TRBJ2-1; TRBD2 aligns across 9 bases. CDR3 loop: CAWSYLEREVDEQFF. In nucleotides, the CDR3 is TGTGCCTGGAGTTATTTGGAGCGGGAGGTCGATGAGCAGTTCTTC.